What follows describes a single T cell receptor (beta chain). These data belong to a study of blood T cell repertoires in COVID-19. Across the whole study: Sources were T cells, B-cell-depleted T cells, or PBMCs; the material itself was cDNA or gDNA.

As handled by the study authors: It was from reference gene primer amplification that nucleated cell counts were estimated. The protocol was immunoSEQ multiplex PCR, while the TCRdb copy is restricted to in-frame clones and leaves out a portion. D and trimming were read from the DNA, whereas the V and J calls and clone size are those reported in that table. The sample has about 210,000 clones, roughly 90% seen once. The specimen was peripheral blood. This receptor was identified in a woman aged 40 to 55 with acute or convalescent COVID-19.

CDR3 protein: CASSMDSRQRRNTQYF. In DNA, the CDR3 is TGTGCCAGTAGTATGGACTCGCGGCAAAGGCGGAATACGCAGTATTTT. J is TRBJ2-3 and V is TRBV19; TRBD2 is a possible D gene (5 bases). The CDR3 loop spans 16 amino acids. Trimming pared 3 bases from V and 7 bases from J, leaving 20 bases between. Germline values: CDR1 LNHDA, CDR2 SQIVND (reference sequence).